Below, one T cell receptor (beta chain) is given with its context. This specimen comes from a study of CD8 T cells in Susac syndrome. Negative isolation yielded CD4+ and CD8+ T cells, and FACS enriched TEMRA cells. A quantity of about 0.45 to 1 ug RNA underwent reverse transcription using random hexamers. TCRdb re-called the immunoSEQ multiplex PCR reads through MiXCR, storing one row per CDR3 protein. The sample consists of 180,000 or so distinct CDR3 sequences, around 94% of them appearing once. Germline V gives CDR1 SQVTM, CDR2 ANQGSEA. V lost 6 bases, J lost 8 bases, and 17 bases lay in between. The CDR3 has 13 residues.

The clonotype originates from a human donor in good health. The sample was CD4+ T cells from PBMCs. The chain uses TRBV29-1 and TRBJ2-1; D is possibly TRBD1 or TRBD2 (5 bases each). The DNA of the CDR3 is TGCAGCGTGGCCGGGACCCTCGGGGATGAGCAGTTCTTC. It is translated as CSVAGTLGDEQFF.